The clone carrying this T cell receptor (beta chain) showed up many times. Germline loops: CDR1 LNHNV, CDR2 YYDKDF (reference sequence). The V end lost 0 bases, the J end lost 3 bases, and 14 bases lay between the germline ends. CDR3 length equals 16 residues. TCRdb called the RT-PCR reads again in MiXCR, with one record for every CDR3 protein. The data hold about 680,000 distinct CDR3 sequences, with around 14% observed a single time. The chain uses TRBV15 and TRBJ2-5, with D unclear. This receptor was identified in a female donor in good health, serving as a healthy control. Sequencing was carried out using memory CD4+ T cells from blood. The CDR3 protein is CATSRDGSRQKETQYF. The CDR3 nucleotides are TGTGCCACCAGCAGAGATGGTTCGCGGCAAAAAGAGACCCAGTACTTC.